This T cell receptor beta chain stems from a study of shared clonotypes between healthy human individuals. Worth noting for this clone: Antigen unknown.

Clones were sequenced by immunoSEQ multiplex PCR, and TCRdb holds only the in-frame ones, with some missing. The repertoire includes some 2 million clones, about 95% of them detected once, and 0.85% to 1.2% sits in the top ten. CDR1 and CDR2 (germline): LNHDA, SQIVND (reference sequence). V lost 2 bases, J lost 7 bases, and 6 bases stayed unmatched. The CDR3 contains 15 residues. Study outcomes and limitations: The naive CD4 repertoires of a handful of donors were compared, and roughly 5.1% of clonotypes were shared.

Naive CD8 isolation took CD45RO-negative cells positively selected for CCR7 and excluded terminally differentiated effector memory CD45RA+ cells. The material sequenced was naive CD8+ T cells sorted from blood. This chain uses TRBV19 with TRBJ2-1, with 9 bases lining up with TRBD2. The origin of this receptor is a man between 18 and 29 years old in good health. Written as DNA, the CDR3 is TGTGCCAGTAGTATACTAGCGGGGCTAGAGAATGAGCAGTTCTTC. Its protein is CASSILAGLENEQFF.